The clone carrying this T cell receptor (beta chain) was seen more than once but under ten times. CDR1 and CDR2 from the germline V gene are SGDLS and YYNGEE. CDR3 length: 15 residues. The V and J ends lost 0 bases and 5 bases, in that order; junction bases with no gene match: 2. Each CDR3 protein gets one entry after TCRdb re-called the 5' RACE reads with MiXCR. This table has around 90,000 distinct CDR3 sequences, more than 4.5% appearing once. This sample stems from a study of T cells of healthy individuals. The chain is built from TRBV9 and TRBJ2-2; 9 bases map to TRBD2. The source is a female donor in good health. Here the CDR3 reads CASSVGAGGTGELFF. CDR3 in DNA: TGTGCCAGCAGCGTAGGCGCGGGAGGGACCGGGGAGCTGTTTTTT. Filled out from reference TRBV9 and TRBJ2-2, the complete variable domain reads DSGVTQTPKHLITATGQRVTLRCSPRSGDLSVYWYQQSLDQGLQFLIQYYNGEERAKGNILERFSAQQFPDLHSELNLSSLELGDSALYFCASSVGAGGTGELFFGEGSRLTVL.